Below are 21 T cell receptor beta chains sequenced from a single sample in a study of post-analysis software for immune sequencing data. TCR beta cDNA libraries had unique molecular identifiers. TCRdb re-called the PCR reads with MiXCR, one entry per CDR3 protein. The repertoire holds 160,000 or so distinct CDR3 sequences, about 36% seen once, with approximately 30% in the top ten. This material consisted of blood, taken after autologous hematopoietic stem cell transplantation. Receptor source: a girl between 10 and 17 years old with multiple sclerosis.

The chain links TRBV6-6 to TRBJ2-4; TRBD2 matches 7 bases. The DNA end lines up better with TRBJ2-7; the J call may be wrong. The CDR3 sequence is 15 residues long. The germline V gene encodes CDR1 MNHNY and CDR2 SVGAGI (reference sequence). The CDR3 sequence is CVTWHGKTSPYEQYF. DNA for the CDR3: TGTGTCACTTGGCACGGGAAGACTAGCCCCTACGAGCAGTACTTC.

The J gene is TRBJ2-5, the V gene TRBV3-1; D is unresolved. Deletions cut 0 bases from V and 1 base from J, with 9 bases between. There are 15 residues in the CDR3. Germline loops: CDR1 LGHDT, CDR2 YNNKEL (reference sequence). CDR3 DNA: TGTGCCAGCAGCCAAGATGGGCCGATCCAAGAGACCCAGTACTTC. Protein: CASSQDGPIQETQYF.

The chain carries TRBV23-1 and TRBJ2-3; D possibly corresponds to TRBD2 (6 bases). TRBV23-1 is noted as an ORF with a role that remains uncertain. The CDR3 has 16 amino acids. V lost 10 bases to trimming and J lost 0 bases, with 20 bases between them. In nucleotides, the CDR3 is TGCGCCAACAGCCCACGACTAGGGTCTAGCACAGATACGCAGTATTTT. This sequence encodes CANSPRLGSSTDTQYF.

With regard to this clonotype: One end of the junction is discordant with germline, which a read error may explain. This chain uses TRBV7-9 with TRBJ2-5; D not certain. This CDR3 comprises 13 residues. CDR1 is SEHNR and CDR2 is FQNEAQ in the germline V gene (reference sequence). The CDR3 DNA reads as TGTGCCAGCAGCTTAGCCCCGCGAGAGACCCGGTACTTC. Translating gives CASSLAPRETRYF.

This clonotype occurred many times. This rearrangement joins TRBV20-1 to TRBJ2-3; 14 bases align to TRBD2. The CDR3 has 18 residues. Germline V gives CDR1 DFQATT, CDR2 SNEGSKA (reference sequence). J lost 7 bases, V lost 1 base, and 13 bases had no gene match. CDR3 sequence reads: CSARGNMGLAGDGYTQYF. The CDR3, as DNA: TGCAGTGCTAGAGGCAACATGGGACTAGCGGGAGATGGGTATACGCAGTATTTT.

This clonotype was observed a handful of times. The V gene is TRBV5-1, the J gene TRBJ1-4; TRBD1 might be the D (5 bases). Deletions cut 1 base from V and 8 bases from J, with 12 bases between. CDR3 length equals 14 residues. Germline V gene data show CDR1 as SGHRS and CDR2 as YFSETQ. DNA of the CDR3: TGCGCCAGCAGCTTGTTGGGCAGGGAGGAAAAACTGTTTTTT. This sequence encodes CASSLLGREEKLFF.

The CDR3 coding sequence is TGTGCCAGCACCGTCTCGGGCGGGGGGACCTACGAGCAGTACTTC. This sequence encodes CASTVSGGGTYEQYF. The chain employs TRBV7-2 and TRBJ2-5; 8 nucleotides line up with TRBD2. The closer fit of TRBJ2-7 to the DNA end suggests the J call may be wrong. This CDR3 is 15 amino acids long. CDR1 is SGHTA and CDR2 is FQGNSA in the germline V gene.

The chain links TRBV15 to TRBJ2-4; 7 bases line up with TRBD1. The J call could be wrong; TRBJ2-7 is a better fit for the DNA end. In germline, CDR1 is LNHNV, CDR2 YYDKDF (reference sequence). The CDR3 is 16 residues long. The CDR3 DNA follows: TGTGCCACCAGCAGGATACAGGGGATTCTTGCTTACGAGCAGTACTTC. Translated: CATSRIQGILAYEQYF.

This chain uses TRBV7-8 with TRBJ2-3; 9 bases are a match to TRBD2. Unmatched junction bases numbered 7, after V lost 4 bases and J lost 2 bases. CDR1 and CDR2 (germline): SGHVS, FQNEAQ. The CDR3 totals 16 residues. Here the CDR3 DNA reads TGTGCCAGCAGCTCTTATAGCGGGAGAGTCACAGATACGCAGTATTTT. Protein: CASSSYSGRVTDTQYF.

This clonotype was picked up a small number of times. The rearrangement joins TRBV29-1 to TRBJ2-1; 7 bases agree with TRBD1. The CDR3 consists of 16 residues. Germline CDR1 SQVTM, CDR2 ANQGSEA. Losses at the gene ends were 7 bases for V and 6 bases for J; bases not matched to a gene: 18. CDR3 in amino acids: CSASNERQGRVNEQFF. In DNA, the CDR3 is TGCAGCGCTTCCAACGAGAGACAGGGTAGAGTCAATGAGCAGTTCTTC.

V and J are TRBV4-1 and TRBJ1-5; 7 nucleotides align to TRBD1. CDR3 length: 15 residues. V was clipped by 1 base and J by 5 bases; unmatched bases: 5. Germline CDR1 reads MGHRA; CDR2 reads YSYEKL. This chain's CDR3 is CASSQVGDSYQPQHF. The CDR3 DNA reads TGCGCCAGCAGCCAAGTCGGGGACAGCTATCAGCCCCAGCATTTT.

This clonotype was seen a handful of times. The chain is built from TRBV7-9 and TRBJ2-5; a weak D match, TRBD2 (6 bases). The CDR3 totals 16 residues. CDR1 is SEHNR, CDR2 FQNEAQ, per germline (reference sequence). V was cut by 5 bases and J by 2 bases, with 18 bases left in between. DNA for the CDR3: TGTGCCAGCAGCACGACCGTAGCGGCCACTCAAGAGACCCAGTACTTC. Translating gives CASSTTVAATQETQYF.

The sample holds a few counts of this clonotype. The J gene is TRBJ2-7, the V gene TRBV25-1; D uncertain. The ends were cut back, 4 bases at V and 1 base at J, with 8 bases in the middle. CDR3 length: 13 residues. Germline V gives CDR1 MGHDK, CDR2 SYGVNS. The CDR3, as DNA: TGTGCCAGCAGTGGGGTCGGGTCCTACGAGCAGTACTTC. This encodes CASSGVGSYEQYF.

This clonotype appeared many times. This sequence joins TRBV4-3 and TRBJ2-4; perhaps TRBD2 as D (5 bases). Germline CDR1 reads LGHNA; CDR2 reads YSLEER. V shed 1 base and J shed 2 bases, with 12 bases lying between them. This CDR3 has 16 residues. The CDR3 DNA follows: TGCGCCAGCAGCCAAGGTCTACTAGGTCCCAAAAACATTCAGTACTTC. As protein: CASSQGLLGPKNIQYF.

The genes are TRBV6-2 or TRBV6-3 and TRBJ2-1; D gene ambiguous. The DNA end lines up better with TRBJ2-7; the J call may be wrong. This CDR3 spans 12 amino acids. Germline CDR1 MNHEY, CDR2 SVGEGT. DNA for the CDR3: TGTGCCAGCAGTTCCCAGTCTAATGAGCAGTACTTC. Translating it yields CASSSQSNEQYF.

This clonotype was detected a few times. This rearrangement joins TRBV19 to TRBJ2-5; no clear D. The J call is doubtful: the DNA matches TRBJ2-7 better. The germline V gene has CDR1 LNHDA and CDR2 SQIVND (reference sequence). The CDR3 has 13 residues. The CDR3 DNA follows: TGTGCCAGTAGTATAGGGCCCCTCTACGAGCAGTACTTC. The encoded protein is CASSIGPLYEQYF.

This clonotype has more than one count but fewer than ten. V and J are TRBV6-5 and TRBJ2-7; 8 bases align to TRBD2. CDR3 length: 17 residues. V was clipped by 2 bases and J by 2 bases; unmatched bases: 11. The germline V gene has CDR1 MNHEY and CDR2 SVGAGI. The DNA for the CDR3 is TGTGCCAGCAGTTACACTTCGGGCTCGGGGGGGCCCTACGAGCAGTACTTC. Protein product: CASSYTSGSGGPYEQYF.

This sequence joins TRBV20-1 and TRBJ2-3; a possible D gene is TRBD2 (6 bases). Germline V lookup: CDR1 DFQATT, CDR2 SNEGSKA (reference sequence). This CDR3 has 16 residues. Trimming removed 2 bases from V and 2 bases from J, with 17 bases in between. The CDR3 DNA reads TGCAGTGCTAGATGGGTTAGCGGAGGTACCACAGATACGCAGTATTTT. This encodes CSARWVSGGTTDTQYF.

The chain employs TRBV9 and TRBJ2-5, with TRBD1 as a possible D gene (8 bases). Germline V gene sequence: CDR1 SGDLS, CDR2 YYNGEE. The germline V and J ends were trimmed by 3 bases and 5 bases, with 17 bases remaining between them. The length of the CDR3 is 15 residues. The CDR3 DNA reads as TGTGCCAGCAGCGAGCTGGACAGGGAGGGGGAGACCCAGTACTTC. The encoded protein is CASSELDREGETQYF.

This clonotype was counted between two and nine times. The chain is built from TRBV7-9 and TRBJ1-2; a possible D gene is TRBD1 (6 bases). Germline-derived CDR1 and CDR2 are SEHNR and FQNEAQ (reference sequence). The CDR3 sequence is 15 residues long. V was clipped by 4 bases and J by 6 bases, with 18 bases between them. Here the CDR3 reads CASSYPGEWVNGYTF. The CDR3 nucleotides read TGTGCCAGCAGCTACCCAGGGGAGTGGGTTAATGGCTACACCTTC.

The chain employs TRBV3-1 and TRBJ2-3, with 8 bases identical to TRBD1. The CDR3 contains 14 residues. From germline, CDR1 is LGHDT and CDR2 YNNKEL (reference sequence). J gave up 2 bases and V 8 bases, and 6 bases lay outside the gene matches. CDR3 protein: CASVRTGPTDTQYF. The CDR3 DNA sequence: TGTGCCAGCGTAAGGACAGGGCCCACAGATACGCAGTATTTT.